This is a list of T cell receptor beta chains from one sample in a study of OX40 agonist ivuxolimab in advanced cancers. Here immunoSEQ multiplex PCR was the method, and the copy in TCRdb shows in-frame clones only, minus some. This sample has tens of thousands of clones, with roughly nine tenths found just once. The sample in question was CD4+ or CD8+ T cells sorted from blood, obtained in a trial of the OX40 agonist ivuxolimab. These receptors all come from an adult with an advanced solid tumor such as melanoma, head and neck, liver or kidney cancer. The CDR3 runs from the conserved cysteine through the conserved F or W. A D gene is named only where the DNA matches it firmly. Expanded clones get a size class; other rows say once, few or many, or leave the size out.

j_gene,abundance,d_gene,v_gene,CDR3aa,CDR3nt
TRBJ2-1,.,.,TRBV9,CASSEFSRAVEGNEQFF,TGTGCCAGCAGCGAGTTCTCAAGGGCTGTAGAGGGCAATGAGCAGTTCTTC
TRBJ2-4,few,.,TRBV19,CASSRGAGGNIQYF,TGTGCCAGTAGCCGGGGGGCAGGCGGAAACATTCAGTACTTC
TRBJ2-7,.,TRBD1,TRBV6-1,CAIEQGLLYEQYF,TGTGCCATAGAACAGGGGTTACTCTACGAGCAGTACTTC
TRBJ2-5,.,TRBD1,TRBV10-3,CAITRTGGEQYF,TGTGCCATCACTCGGACAGGGGGGGAGCAGTACTTC
TRBJ1-3,.,.,TRBV7-9,CASSLVEYISGNTIYF,TGTGCCAGCAGCTTAGTAGAGTACATCTCTGGAAACACCATATATTTT
TRBJ2-1,.,TRBD2,TRBV19,CASSIVLAGGPSSYNEQFF,TGTGCCAGTAGTATTGTTTTAGCGGGGGGCCCAAGCTCCTACAATGAGCAGTTCTTC
TRBJ2-7,.,.,TRBV4-2,CASSQTGTYYEQYF,TGTGCCAGCAGCCAAACAGGGACCTACTACGAGCAGTACTTC
TRBJ2-7,once,.,TRBV28,CASSLGGSGAIYEQYF,TGTGCCAGCAGTTTAGGTGGGTCAGGGGCTATCTACGAGCAGTACTTC
TRBJ2-2,.,.,TRBV5-4,CASSLVVSNTGELFF,TGTGCCAGCAGCTTGGTAGTCTCCAACACCGGGGAGCTGTTTTTT
TRBJ2-5,.,TRBD1,TRBV29-1,CSGSGTGGQETQYF,TGCAGCGGAAGTGGGACAGGGGGACAAGAGACCCAGTACTTC
TRBJ1-2,.,.,TRBV18,CASSPGVEDYGYTF,TGTGCCAGCTCACCAGGGGTGGAGGACTATGGCTACACCTTC
TRBJ2-7,.,.,TRBV4-2,CASSQGGGQAYEQYF,TGTGCCAGCAGCCAAGGGGGGGGACAGGCTTACGAGCAGTACTTC
TRBJ1-1,.,.,TRBV5-1,CASSSTGYPFF,TGCGCCAGCTCGAGTACTGGGTATCCTTTCTTT
TRBJ2-7,.,TRBD1,TRBV11-2,CASTRSFGTGDDYEQYF,TGTGCCAGCACTCGGAGCTTCGGGACAGGGGATGACTACGAGCAGTACTTC
TRBJ1-5,.,.,TRBV27,CASSLKGLSNQPQHF,TGTGCCAGCAGTTTAAAAGGTCTTAGCAATCAGCCCCAGCATTTT
TRBJ1-1,.,.,TRBV12-5,CASGLLGTEAFF,TGTGCTAGTGGTTTGTTGGGTACTGAAGCTTTCTTT
TRBJ2-7,once,TRBD1,TRBV15,CATSTGTVSSYEQYF,TGTGCCACCAGTACTGGGACAGTGAGCTCCTACGAGCAGTACTTC
TRBJ2-3,.,TRBD2,TRBV4-1,CASRSLNVGLEGDTQYF,TGCGCCAGCAGAAGCCTTAATGTGGGACTAGAGGGAGATACGCAGTATTTT
TRBJ2-1,.,TRBD2,TRBV27,CASSTPDVERGVYNEQFF,TGTGCCAGCAGTACCCCGGATGTAGAGCGGGGGGTCTACAATGAGCAGTTCTTC
TRBJ1-5,.,.,TRBV4-3,CASSQPGPYNQPQHF,TGCGCCAGCAGCCAACCGGGACCCTACAATCAGCCCCAGCATTTT
TRBJ2-1,once,.,TRBV6-5,CASSYGLPSYNEQFF,TGTGCCAGCAGTTATGGTCTTCCCTCCTACAATGAGCAGTTCTTC
TRBJ1-5,.,.,TRBV23-1,CASTRGELGPRENQPQHF,TGCGCCAGCACCCGGGGGGAATTGGGGCCGAGAGAAAATCAGCCCCAGCATTTT
TRBJ2-6,.,.,TRBV11-2,CASFTSGANVLTF,TGTGCCAGCTTCACCTCTGGGGCCAACGTCCTGACTTTC
TRBJ2-7,.,TRBD2,TRBV7-9,CASSFQAPTKRGSSYEQYF,TGTGCCAGCAGCTTCCAAGCTCCGACTAAGCGGGGCAGCTCCTACGAGCAGTACTTC
TRBJ2-1,.,TRBD2,TRBV7-2,CASSLGLANEQFF,TGTGCCAGCAGCCTCGGACTAGCCAATGAGCAGTTCTTC
TRBJ2-7,.,.,TRBV20-1,CSVTDTYEQYF,TGCAGTGTAACTGACACCTACGAGCAGTACTTC
TRBJ1-1,.,TRBD1,TRBV7-8,CASSLDRVGTEAFF,TGTGCCAGCAGCCTAGACAGGGTGGGGACTGAAGCTTTCTTT
TRBJ1-1,.,TRBD1,TRBV5-1,CASSPSYDRATEAFF,TGCGCCAGCAGCCCGTCCTACGACAGGGCTACTGAAGCTTTCTTT
TRBJ2-7,.,.,TRBV4-3,CASSQDTGEDEQYF,TGCGCCAGCAGCCAAGACACGGGGGAGGACGAGCAGTACTTC
TRBJ2-3,.,.,TRBV27,CASSYRDGSTDTQYF,TGTGCCAGCAGTTACCGGGACGGGAGCACAGATACGCAGTATTTT
TRBJ2-1,.,TRBD1,TRBV4-1,CASSPLGGQGSEQFF,TGCGCCAGCAGCCCCCTTGGGGGACAGGGTTCTGAGCAGTTCTTC
TRBJ2-7,.,.,TRBV2,CASFWQGLNEQYF,TGTGCCAGCTTCTGGCAGGGCTTGAACGAGCAGTACTTC
TRBJ2-1,.,TRBD1,TRBV4-3,CASSQDRTGTYNEQFF,TGCGCCAGCAGCCAAGACAGGACAGGGACCTACAATGAACAGTTCTTC
TRBJ2-5,once,TRBD2,TRBV5-8,CASSVTSGGYETQYF,TGTGCCAGCAGCGTGACTAGCGGGGGGTACGAGACCCAGTACTTC
TRBJ1-1,.,.,TRBV6-5,CASSAGGGRTEAFF,TGTGCCAGCAGTGCGGGGGGGGGAAGAACTGAAGCTTTCTTT
TRBJ2-7,.,.,TRBV7-2,CASSFAVYEQYF,TGTGCCAGCAGCTTCGCGGTCTACGAGCAGTACTTC
TRBJ1-5,.,.,TRBV27,CASSLTRNQPQHF,TGTGCCAGCAGTCTAACAAGGAATCAGCCCCAGCATTTT
TRBJ1-4,.,TRBD1,TRBV6-6,CASRQTGIATNEKLFF,TGTGCCAGCCGACAGACAGGGATTGCAACTAATGAAAAACTGTTTTTT
TRBJ2-3,.,TRBD2,TRBV7-8,CASSLPHAGGTDTQYF,TGTGCCAGCAGCTTACCACACGCGGGGGGAACAGATACGCAGTATTTT
TRBJ1-2,.,TRBD1,TRBV19,CASTWGQGAGYGYTF,TGTGCCAGTACATGGGGACAGGGGGCTGGATATGGCTACACCTTC
TRBJ1-6,.,.,TRBV21-1,CASSNRTALLLNSPLHF,TGTGCCAGCAGCAATAGGACAGCCCTACTGCTTAATTCACCCCTCCACTTT
TRBJ1-1,.,.,TRBV6-4,CASSELGSASRAFF,TGTGCCAGCAGTGAATTGGGCAGCGCAAGCCGAGCTTTCTTT
TRBJ1-1,.,TRBD1,TRBV7-2,CASSGRGYTEAFF,TGTGCCAGCAGCGGCAGGGGGTACACTGAAGCTTTCTTT
TRBJ2-1,.,.,TRBV6-5,CASRGATYNEQFF,TGTGCCAGCAGGGGCGCAACCTACAATGAGCAGTTCTTC
TRBJ2-7,.,TRBD2,TRBV19,CASSFQLGGEQYF,TGTGCCAGTAGTTTTCAATTGGGGGGGGAGCAGTACTTC